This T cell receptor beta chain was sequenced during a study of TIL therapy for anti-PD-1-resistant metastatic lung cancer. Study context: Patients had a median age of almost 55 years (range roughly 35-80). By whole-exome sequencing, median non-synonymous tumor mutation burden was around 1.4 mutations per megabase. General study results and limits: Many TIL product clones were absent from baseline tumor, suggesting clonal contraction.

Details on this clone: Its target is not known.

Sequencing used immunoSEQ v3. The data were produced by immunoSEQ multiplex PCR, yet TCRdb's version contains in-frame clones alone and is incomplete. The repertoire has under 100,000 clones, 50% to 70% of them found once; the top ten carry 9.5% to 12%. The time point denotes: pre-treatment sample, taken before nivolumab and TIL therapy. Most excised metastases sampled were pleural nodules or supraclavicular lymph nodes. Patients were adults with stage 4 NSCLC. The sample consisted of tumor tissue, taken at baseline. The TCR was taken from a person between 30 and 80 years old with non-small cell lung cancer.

CDR3 amino acids: CASMSSYNSPLHF. The CDR3 bases are TGTGCCAGCATGAGCTCCTATAATTCACCCCTCCACTTT. The chain couples TRBV28 to TRBJ1-6; D not certain. The germline V gene has CDR1 MDHEN and CDR2 SYDVKM. The V and J ends lost 7 bases and 0 bases respectively, with 4 bases between them. The CDR3 runs to 13 residues.